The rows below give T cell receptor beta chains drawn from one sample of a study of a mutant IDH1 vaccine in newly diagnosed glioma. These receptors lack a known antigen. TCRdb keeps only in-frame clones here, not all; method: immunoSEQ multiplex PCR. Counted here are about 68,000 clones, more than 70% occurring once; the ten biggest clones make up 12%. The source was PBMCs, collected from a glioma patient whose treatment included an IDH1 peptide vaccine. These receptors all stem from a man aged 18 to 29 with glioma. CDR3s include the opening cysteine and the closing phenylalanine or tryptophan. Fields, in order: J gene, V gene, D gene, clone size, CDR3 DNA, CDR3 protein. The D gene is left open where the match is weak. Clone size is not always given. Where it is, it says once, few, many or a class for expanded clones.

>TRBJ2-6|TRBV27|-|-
TGTGCCAGCAGTCTCACTGGGGCCAACGTCCTGACTTTC
CASSLTGANVLTF
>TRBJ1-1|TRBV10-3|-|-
TGTGCCATCAGTGAAGCACGGTATGAAGCTTTCTTT
CAISEARYEAFF
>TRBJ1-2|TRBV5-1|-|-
TGCGCCAGCAGCTTGGAGAGCTATGGCTACACCTTC
CASSLESYGYTF
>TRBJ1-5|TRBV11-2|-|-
TGTGCCAGCACCAACCGGGTGTGGCCCCAGCATTTT
CASTNRVWPQHF
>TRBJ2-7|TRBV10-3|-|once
TGTGCCATCAGTGAGACGGACAAGAACTACTACGAGCAGTACTTC
CAISETDKNYYEQYF
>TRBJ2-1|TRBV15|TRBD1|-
TGTGCCACCAGCCCCCGAGGGGACAGACTTACCTACAATGAGCAGTTCTTC
CATSPRGDRLTYNEQFF
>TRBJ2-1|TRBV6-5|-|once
TGTGCCAGCAGTACCGACAGGTCCCCCTACAATGAGCAGTTCTTC
CASSTDRSPYNEQFF
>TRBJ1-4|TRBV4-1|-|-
TGCGCCAGCAGCCAAGAACCCTCGGCATCCGTGTGGGAAAAACTGTTTTTT
CASSQEPSASVWEKLFF
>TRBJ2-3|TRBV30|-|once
TGTGCCTGGATGGGGGGCCGCACAGATACGCAGTATTTT
CAWMGGRTDTQYF
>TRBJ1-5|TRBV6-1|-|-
TGTGCCAGCTCTACGTTGTCACGACCCCAGCATTTT
CASSTLSRPQHF
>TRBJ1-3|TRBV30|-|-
TGTGCCTGGAGTGTAGGTGCGAACACCATATATTTT
CAWSVGANTIYF
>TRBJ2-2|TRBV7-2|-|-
TGTGCCAGCAGCCCGCGGGTAATTAACACCGGGGAGCTGTTTTTT
CASSPRVINTGELFF
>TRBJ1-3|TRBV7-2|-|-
TGTGCCAGCAGCTTAGAGGGTTTCGGAGTAGCAAACACCATATATTTT
CASSLEGFGVANTIYF
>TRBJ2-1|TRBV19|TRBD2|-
TGTGCCAGTAGTCCAACCGGGACTCGGGGGGGAGAGCAGTTCTTC
CASSPTGTRGGEQFF
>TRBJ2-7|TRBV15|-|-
TGTGCCACCAGCAGAGATCTTAAGGGGGGCTACGAGCAGTACTTC
CATSRDLKGGYEQYF
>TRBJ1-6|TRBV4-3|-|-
TGCGCCAGCAGCCAAGATCGAGGGAGCTCCTATAATTCACCCCTCCACTTT
CASSQDRGSSYNSPLHF
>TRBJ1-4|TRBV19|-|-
TGTGCCAGTACTGCACCCCGGGAAAAACTGTTTTTT
CASTAPREKLFF
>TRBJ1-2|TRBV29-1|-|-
TGCAGCGTTGAAGTAACGGACGGGTCTAACTATGGCTACACCTTC
CSVEVTDGSNYGYTF
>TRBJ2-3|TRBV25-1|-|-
TGTGCCAGCAGTCGAGGACTAACCGATACGCAGTATTTT
CASSRGLTDTQYF
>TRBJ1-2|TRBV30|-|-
TGTGCCTGGGGGGGATGGGGCTATGGCTACACCTTC
CAWGGWGYGYTF
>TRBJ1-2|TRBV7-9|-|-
TGTGCCAGCACAAAAGGCGGCCTCGTGGATGGCTACACCTTC
CASTKGGLVDGYTF
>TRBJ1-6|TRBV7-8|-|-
TGTGCCAGCAGCGTCAGTGGGTGGTCCTATAATTCACCCCTCCACTTT
CASSVSGWSYNSPLHF
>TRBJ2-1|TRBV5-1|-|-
TGCGCCAGCAGCTTGGAGGTCTCCTACAATGAGCAGTTCTTC
CASSLEVSYNEQFF
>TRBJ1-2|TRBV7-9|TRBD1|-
TGTGCCAGCAGCTTAGCTGGGACAGGGGGCTATGGCTACACCTTC
CASSLAGTGGYGYTF
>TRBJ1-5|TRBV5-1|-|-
TGCGCCAGCAGCTTGGTAGGGAACGGCAATCAGCCCCAGCATTTT
CASSLVGNGNQPQHF
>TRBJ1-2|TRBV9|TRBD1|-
TGTGCCAGCAGCCCTTCGGGACAGGGGTACTATGGCTACACCTTC
CASSPSGQGYYGYTF
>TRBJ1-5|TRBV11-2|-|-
TGTGCCAGCAGCACCGGGACAACAAACCAGCCCCAGCATTTT
CASSTGTTNQPQHF
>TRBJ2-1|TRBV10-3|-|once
TGTGCCATCAGAGAATACCCGAGCTCCTACAATGAGCAGTTCTTC
CAIREYPSSYNEQFF
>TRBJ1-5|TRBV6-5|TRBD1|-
TGTGCCAGCACCAAAGGACAGGGCACTCAGCCCCAGCATTTT
CASTKGQGTQPQHF
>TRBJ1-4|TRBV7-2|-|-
TGTGCCAGCAGCTACCTACCGACCCGGGACACTAATAATGAAAAACTGTTTTTT
CASSYLPTRDTNNEKLFF
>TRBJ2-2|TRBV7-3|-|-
TGTGCCAGCAGCTTAACAGGGGCGAACACCGGGGAGCTGTTTTTT
CASSLTGANTGELFF
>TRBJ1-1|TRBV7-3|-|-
TGTGCCAGCAGCTTAACGGGGGGAGGGAACACTGAAGCTTTCTTT
CASSLTGGGNTEAFF
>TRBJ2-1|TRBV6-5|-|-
TGTGCCAGCAGTTACTTCGGCCAGGGACCTGTGCATGAGCAGTTCTTC
CASSYFGQGPVHEQFF